This T cell receptor beta chain was profiled in a study of CD8 T cells in ankylosing spondylitis. TCRdb processed the 5' RACE reads anew with MiXCR; each CDR3 protein has one entry. The repertoire consists of about 150,000 distinct CDR3 sequences, with roughly 44% occurring once and the leading ten covering about 15%. The ends lost 2 bases at V and 3 bases at J; junction bases unmatched: 8. CDR1 and CDR2 (germline): MNHNS, SASEGT. This CDR3 contains 16 residues. This clonotype occurred many times. Its target is unknown. Study-wide results and caveats: Some of the motif variants had earlier been found in reactive arthritis patients' fluid and blood.

The rearrangement uses TRBV6-1 and TRBJ2-7, with 9 bases fitting TRBD2. The origin of this receptor is a male donor with ankylosing spondylitis. Sequencing was carried out using synovial fluid, either unsorted or a sorted T cell fraction (not recorded which). CDR3 sequence: CASSETLERGVYEQYF. CDR3 sequence (DNA): TGTGCCAGCAGTGAAACCCTCGAGCGGGGGGTCTACGAGCAGTACTTC.